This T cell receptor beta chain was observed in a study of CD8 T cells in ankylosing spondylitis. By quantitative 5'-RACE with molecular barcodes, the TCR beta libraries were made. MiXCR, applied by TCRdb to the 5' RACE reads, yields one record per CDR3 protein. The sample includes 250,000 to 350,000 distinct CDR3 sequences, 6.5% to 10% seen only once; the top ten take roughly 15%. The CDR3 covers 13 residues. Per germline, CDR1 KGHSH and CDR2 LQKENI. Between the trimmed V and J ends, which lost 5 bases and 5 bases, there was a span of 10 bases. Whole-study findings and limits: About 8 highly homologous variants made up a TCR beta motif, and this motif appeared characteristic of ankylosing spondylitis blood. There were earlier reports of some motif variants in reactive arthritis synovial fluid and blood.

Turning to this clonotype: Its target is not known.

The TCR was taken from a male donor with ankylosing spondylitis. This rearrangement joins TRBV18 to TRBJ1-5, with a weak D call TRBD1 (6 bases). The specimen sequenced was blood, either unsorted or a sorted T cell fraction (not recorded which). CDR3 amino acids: CASSFRQDQPQHF. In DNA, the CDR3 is TGTGCCAGCTCATTTAGACAGGATCAGCCCCAGCATTTT.